The clone carrying this T cell receptor (beta chain) occurred a few times. Its antigen is still unknown. This sample is drawn from a study of cytomegalovirus exposure and HLA in healthy donors. General study points: Within an earlier analysis, most TCR beta V segments proved productive either about 87% or about 30% of the time. Reports described diagnosis of cytomegalovirus status by the classifier as highly specific and sensitive. V- and J-gene trimming in TCR beta was tied to a missense DCLRE1C variant by an analysis performed later. A later analysis showed that HLA-associated TCR beta chains had undergone more clonal expansion than equally common others.

The primer mix had 60 Vbeta and 13 Jbeta primers. The protocol was immunoSEQ multiplex PCR, while the TCRdb copy is restricted to in-frame clones and leaves out a portion. The table has more than 95,000 clones, 15% seen once. The source of this sequence is a female donor in good health and CMV-seronegative. The sequencing sample was made of PBMCs.

CDR3 sequence (DNA): TGTGCCAGCAGCGGACCGACTAGCGGCCTAGCCTACGAGCAGTACTTC. Translation gives CASSGPTSGLAYEQYF. V usage is TRBV7-2 and J usage is TRBJ2-7, with 9 bases that match TRBD2. CDR3 size: 16 residues. Germline lookup yields CDR1 SGHTA and CDR2 FQGNSA. J lost 2 bases, V lost 5 bases, and 10 bases had no gene match.